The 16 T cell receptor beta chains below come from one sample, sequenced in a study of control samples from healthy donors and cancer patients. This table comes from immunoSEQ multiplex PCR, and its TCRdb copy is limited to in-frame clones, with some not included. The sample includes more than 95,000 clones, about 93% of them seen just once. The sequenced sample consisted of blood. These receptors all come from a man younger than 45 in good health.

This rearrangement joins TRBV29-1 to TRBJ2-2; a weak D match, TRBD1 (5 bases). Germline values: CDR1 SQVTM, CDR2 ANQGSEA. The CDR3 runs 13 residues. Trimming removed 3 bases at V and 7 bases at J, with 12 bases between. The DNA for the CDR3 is TGCAGCGTTGAGCTCAGGGCGGACGGGGAGCTGTTTTTT. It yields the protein CSVELRADGELFF.

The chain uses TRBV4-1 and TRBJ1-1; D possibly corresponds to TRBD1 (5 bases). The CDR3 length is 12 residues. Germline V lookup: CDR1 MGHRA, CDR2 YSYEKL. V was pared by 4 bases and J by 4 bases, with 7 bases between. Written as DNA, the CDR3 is TGCGCCAGCAGCCCTCAGGGCACTGAAGCTTTCTTT. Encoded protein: CASSPQGTEAFF.

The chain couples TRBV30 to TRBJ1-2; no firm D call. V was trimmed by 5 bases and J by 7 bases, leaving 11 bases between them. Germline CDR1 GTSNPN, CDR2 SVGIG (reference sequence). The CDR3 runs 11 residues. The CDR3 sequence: CAWLIGAGYTF. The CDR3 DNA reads TGTGCCTGGCTCATCGGCGCTGGCTACACCTTC. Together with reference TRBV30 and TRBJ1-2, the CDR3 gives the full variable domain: SQTIHQWPATLVQPVGSPLSLECTVEGTSNPNLYWYRQAAGRGLQLLFYSVGIGQISSEVPQNLSASRPQDRQFILSSKKLLLSDSGFYLCAWLIGAGYTFGSGTRLTVV.

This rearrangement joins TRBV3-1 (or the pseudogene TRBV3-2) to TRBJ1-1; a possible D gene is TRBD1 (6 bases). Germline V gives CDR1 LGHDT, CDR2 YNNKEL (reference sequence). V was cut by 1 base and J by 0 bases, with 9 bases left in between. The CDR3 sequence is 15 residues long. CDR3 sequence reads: CASSQGSGVNTEAFF. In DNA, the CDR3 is TGTGCCAGCAGCCAAGGTTCAGGGGTGAACACTGAAGCTTTCTTT.

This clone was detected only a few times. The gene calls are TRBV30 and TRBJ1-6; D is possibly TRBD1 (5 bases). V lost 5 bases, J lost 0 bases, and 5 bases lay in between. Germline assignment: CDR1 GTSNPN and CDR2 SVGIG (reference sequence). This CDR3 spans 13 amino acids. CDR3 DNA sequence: TGTGCCTGGCAGGGCTCCTATAATTCACCCCTCCACTTT. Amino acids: CAWQGSYNSPLHF.

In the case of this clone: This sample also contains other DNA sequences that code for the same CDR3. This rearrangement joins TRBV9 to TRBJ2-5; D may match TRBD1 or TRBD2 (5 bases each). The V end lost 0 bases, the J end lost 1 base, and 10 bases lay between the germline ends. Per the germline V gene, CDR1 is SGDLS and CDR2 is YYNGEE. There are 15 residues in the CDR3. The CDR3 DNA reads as TGTGCCAGCAGCGTAGGTGGGGGTTTCCAAGAGACCCAGTACTTC. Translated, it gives CASSVGGGFQETQYF.

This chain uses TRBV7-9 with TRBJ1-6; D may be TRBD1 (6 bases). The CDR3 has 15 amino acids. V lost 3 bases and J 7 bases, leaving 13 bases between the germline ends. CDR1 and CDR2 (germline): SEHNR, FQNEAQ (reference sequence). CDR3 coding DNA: TGTGCCAGCAGCTTGGGGACACGGGTAAATTCACCCCTCCACTTT. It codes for CASSLGTRVNSPLHF.

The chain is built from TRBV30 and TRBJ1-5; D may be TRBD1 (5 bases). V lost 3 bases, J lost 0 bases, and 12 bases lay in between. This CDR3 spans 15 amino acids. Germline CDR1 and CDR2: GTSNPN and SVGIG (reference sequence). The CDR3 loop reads CAWSPTGLSNQPQHF. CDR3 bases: TGTGCCTGGAGCCCGACGGGGCTTAGCAATCAGCCCCAGCATTTT. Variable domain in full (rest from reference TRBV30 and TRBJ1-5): SQTIHQWPATLVQPVGSPLSLECTVEGTSNPNLYWYRQAAGRGLQLLFYSVGIGQISSEVPQNLSASRPQDRQFILSSKKLLLSDSGFYLCAWSPTGLSNQPQHFGDGTRLSIL.

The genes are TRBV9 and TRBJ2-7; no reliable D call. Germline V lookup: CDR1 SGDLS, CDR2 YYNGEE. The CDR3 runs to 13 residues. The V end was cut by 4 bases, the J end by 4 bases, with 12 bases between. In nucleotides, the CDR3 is TGTGCCAGCAGCCCCCCGGATGGATACGAGCAGTACTTC. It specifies CASSPPDGYEQYF. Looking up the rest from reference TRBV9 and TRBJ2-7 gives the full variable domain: DSGVTQTPKHLITATGQRVTLRCSPRSGDLSVYWYQQSLDQGLQFLIQYYNGEERAKGNILERFSAQQFPDLHSELNLSSLELGDSALYFCASSPPDGYEQYFGPGTRLTVT.

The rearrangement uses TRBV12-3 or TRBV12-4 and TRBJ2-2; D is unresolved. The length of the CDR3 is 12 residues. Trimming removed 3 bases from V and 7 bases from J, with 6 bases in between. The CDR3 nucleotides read TGTGCCAGCAGTTTCAATCACGGGGAGCTGTTTTTT. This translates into CASSFNHGELFF.

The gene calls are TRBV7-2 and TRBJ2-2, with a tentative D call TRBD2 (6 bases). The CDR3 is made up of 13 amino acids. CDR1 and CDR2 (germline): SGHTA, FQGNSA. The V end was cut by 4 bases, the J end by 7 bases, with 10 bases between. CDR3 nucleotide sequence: TGTGCCAGCAGCTCGGGGGTGGGCGGGGAGCTGTTTTTT. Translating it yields CASSSGVGGELFF.

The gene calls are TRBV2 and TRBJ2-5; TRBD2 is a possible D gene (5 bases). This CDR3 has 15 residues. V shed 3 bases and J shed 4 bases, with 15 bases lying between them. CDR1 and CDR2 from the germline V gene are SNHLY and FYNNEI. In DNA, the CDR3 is TGTGCCAGCAGTGACTTGGACGGCCGGGGAGAGACCCAGTACTTC. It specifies CASSDLDGRGETQYF.

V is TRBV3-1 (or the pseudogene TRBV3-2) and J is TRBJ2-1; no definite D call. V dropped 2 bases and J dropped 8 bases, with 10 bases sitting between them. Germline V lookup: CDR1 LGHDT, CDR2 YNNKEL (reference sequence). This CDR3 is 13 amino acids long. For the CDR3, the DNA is TGTGCCAGCAGCCAATCTTTGACCGATGAGCAGTTCTTC. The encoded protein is CASSQSLTDEQFF.

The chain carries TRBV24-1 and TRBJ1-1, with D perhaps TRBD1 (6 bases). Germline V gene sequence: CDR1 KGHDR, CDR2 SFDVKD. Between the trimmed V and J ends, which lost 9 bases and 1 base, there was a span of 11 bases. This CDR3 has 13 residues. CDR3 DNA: TGTGCCACCCGGGGGGCGGAGAACACTGAAGCTTTCTTT. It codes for CATRGAENTEAFF.

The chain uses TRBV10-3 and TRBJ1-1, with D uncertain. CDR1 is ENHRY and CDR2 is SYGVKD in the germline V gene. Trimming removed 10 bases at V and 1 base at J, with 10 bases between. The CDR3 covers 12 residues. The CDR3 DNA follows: TGTGCCACTAGCGTAACGAACACTGAAGCTTTCTTT. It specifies CATSVTNTEAFF.

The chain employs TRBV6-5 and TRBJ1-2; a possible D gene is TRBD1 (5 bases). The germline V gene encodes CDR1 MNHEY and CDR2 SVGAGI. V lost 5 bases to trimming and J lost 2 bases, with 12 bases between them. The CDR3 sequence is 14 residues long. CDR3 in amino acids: CASSPIQVNYGYTF. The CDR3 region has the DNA TGTGCCAGCAGTCCAATACAGGTGAACTATGGCTACACCTTC.